This TCR beta chain was sequenced during a study of regulatory T cells in long-lasting Graves disease. Time point given: newly diagnosed GD, antithyroid drugs for less than 3 months. RNA extracted from PBMCs served as the sequencing template. In each case, Graves' disease was diagnosed per American Thyroid Association guidelines. According to the study, TCR beta libraries were built with iRepertoire HTBI primers and CDR3-region Arm-PCR. TCRdb passed the multiplex PCR reads through MiXCR, listing each CDR3 protein once. The sample yields around 330,000 distinct CDR3 sequences, 18% seen once. CDR1 MDHEN and CDR2 SYDVKM come from the germline V gene. Trimming cost V 6 bases and J 6 bases; bases outside gene matches: 11. CDR3 length equals 17 residues.

Here the sequenced sample was peripheral blood mononuclear cells (PBMCs), taken at new diagnosis, from a patient treated with antithyroid drugs. The chain combines TRBV28 with TRBJ2-1, with 13 bases identical to TRBD2. This receptor was obtained from a female donor with Graves disease. The CDR3 loop is CASSRSLAGGPFNEQFF. The CDR3, as DNA: TGTGCCAGCAGCCGATCACTAGCGGGAGGGCCCTTCAATGAGCAGTTCTTC.